Listed below are T cell receptor beta chains from one sample, sequenced in a study of glioma-infiltrating T cells after dendritic cell vaccination. Sequencing was performed with immunoSEQ multiplex PCR; in TCRdb, only in-frame clones are kept and a portion is missing. The sample gives tens of thousands of clones, almost 85% of which show up once; approximately 2.1% is in the top ten. The sample consisted of blood, taken before dendritic cell vaccination. These receptors were taken from a human donor with glioblastoma. Each CDR3 is given with its conserved first and last residue. A D gene is named only where the DNA matches it firmly. Only some rows state a clone size, as once, few, many or a class for expanded clones.

TRBJ2-1,TRBV7-9,TRBD2,.,CASSLPELAGYNEQFF,TGTGCCAGCAGCTTACCCGAGCTAGCGGGCTACAATGAGCAGTTCTTC
TRBJ2-7,TRBV6-5,TRBD2,.,CASSYSGGVSYEQYF,TGTGCCAGCAGTTACTCTGGGGGGGTTTCCTACGAGCAGTACTTC
TRBJ1-2,TRBV5-6,TRBD1,.,CASSHRGGLSYGYTF,TGTGCCAGCAGCCACAGGGGCGGGCTATCCTATGGCTACACCTTC
TRBJ2-3,TRBV5-1,TRBD2,once,CASSFASGAEGGTDTQYF,TGCGCCAGCAGCTTTGCTAGCGGGGCCGAGGGGGGCACAGATACGCAGTATTTT
TRBJ2-7,TRBV5-4,TRBD1,.,CASSLAGSGGYEQYF,TGTGCCAGCAGCTTGGCCGGGTCAGGGGGCTACGAGCAGTACTTC
TRBJ2-2,TRBV23-1,.,few,CAREAGELFF,TGCGCCCGAGAAGCCGGGGAGCTGTTTTTT
TRBJ1-4,TRBV5-6,TRBD1,.,CASSSTGGPSKRFF,TGTGCCAGCAGCAGCACAGGGGGCCCCTCCAAACGGTTTTTT
TRBJ1-2,TRBV5-1,TRBD1,once,CASSLGGQANYGYTF,TGCGCCAGCAGCTTGGGAGGACAGGCGAACTATGGCTACACCTTC
TRBJ1-5,TRBV7-9,.,.,CASSFGDSNQPQHF,TGTGCCAGCAGCTTCGGTGATAGCAATCAGCCCCAGCATTTT
TRBJ1-4,TRBV18,TRBD1,.,CASSPDRDSEKLFF,TGTGCCAGCTCACCGGACAGGGATAGCGAAAAACTGTTTTTT
TRBJ2-7,TRBV19,.,.,CASSIPAGQSQYF,TGTGCCAGTAGTATTCCCGCCGGACAGTCCCAGTACTTC
TRBJ1-2,TRBV19,.,.,CASSKNRDNGYTF,TGTGCCAGTAGTAAAAACAGGGACAATGGCTACACCTTC
TRBJ1-5,TRBV6-5,TRBD1,.,CASSYAGGSNQPQHF,TGTGCCAGCAGTTATGCAGGGGGTAGCAATCAGCCCCAGCATTTT
TRBJ2-3,TRBV30,TRBD1,.,CAWYLGQGPDTQYF,TGTGCCTGGTATCTTGGACAGGGGCCAGATACGCAGTATTTT
TRBJ1-4,TRBV18,.,.,CASSPPTDEKLFF,TGTGCCAGCTCACCGCCGACAGATGAAAAACTGTTTTTT
TRBJ2-4,TRBV18,.,.,CASSPLAVQAKNIQYF,TGTGCCAGCTCACCATTGGCAGTACAAGCCAAAAACATTCAGTACTTC
TRBJ1-5,TRBV5-1,.,.,CASSDGGQDQPQHF,TGCGCCAGCAGCGACGGAGGGCAGGATCAGCCCCAGCATTTT
TRBJ2-5,TRBV9,TRBD1,.,CASSVWTGGQIQETQYF,TGTGCCAGCAGCGTATGGACAGGGGGACAAATTCAAGAGACCCAGTACTTC
TRBJ2-2,TRBV2,TRBD1,.,CASSSGQGKTPGELFF,TGTGCCAGCAGCTCCGGACAGGGGAAAACCCCCGGGGAGCTGTTTTTT
TRBJ1-5,TRBV19,TRBD1,.,CASSNRGYSNQPQHF,TGTGCCAGTAGCAACAGGGGTTATAGCAATCAGCCCCAGCATTTT
TRBJ2-5,TRBV5-1,.,.,CASSSGNIAGETQYF,TGCGCCAGCAGCTCGGGAAATATAGCCGGGGAGACCCAGTACTTC
TRBJ2-7,TRBV7-2,.,.,CASSLAGVGEQYF,TGTGCCAGCAGCTTGGCAGGCGTCGGCGAGCAGTACTTC
TRBJ1-1,TRBV10-3,.,.,CAISPLGNTEAFF,TGTGCCATCAGTCCCCTCGGGAACACTGAAGCTTTCTTT
TRBJ1-2,TRBV5-4,TRBD1,few,CASSLPGTGEINGYTF,TGTGCCAGCAGCCTCCCCGGGACAGGGGAAATCAATGGCTACACCTTC
TRBJ2-5,TRBV5-1,TRBD2,few,CASSLDGGGQETQYF,TGCGCCAGCAGCTTGGATGGGGGGGGTCAAGAGACCCAGTACTTC
TRBJ1-5,TRBV6-1,.,.,CASSGLGANQPQHF,TGTGCCAGCAGTGGTTTAGGGGCCAATCAGCCCCAGCATTTT
TRBJ2-7,TRBV19,.,.,CASSINRGSYEQYF,TGTGCCAGTAGTATAAATAGGGGCTCCTACGAGCAGTACTTC
TRBJ2-1,TRBV13,TRBD1,.,CASSDTTDRGDNEQFF,TGTGCCAGCAGCGATACCACGGACAGGGGTGACAATGAGCAGTTCTTC
TRBJ2-7,TRBV6-6,.,.,CASSYSGLYEQYF,TGTGCCAGCAGTTACTCGGGGCTCTACGAGCAGTACTTC
TRBJ2-1,TRBV27,.,.,CASSPQGTRRGGYNEQFF,TGTGCCAGCAGTCCCCAGGGTACGAGGAGGGGGGGCTACAATGAGCAGTTCTTC
TRBJ2-7,TRBV15,.,.,CATSSQQGNEQYF,TGTGCCACCAGCAGTCAACAGGGTAACGAGCAGTACTTC
TRBJ1-1,TRBV11-3,.,.,CASSPGANTEAFF,TGTGCCAGCAGCCCAGGGGCGAACACTGAAGCTTTCTTT